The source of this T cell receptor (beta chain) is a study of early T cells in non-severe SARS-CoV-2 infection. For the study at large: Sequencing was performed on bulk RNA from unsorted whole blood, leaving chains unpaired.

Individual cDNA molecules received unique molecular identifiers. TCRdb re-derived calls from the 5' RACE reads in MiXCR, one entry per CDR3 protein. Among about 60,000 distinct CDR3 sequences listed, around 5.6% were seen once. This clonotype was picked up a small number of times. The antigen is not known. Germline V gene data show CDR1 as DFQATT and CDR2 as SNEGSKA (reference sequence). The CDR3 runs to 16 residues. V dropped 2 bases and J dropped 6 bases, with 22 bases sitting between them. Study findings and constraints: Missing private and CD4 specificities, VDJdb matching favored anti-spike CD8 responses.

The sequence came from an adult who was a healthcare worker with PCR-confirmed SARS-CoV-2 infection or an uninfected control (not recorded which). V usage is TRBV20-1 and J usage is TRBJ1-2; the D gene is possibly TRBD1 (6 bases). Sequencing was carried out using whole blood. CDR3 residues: CSARPSTGRIFDGYTF. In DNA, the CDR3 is TGCAGTGCTAGACCTTCTACAGGGCGAATCTTCGATGGCTACACCTTC.